A single sample gave rise to the 4 T cell receptor beta chains below, sequenced in a study of T cells expressing NK-cell markers. TCRdb reprocessed the 5' RACE reads and stores each CDR3 protein as one record, lacking DNA. The sample yields 160,000 or so distinct CDR3 sequences, of which the top ten take up about 18%. Material: blood T cells: a sorted CD56 or NKG2C T cell subset, CD4+ or CD8+ T cells, or bulk PBMC T cells (not recorded which). The source is a woman between 18 and 70 years old in good health.

V gene TRBV25-1 combines with J gene TRBJ2-7; TCRdb's D gene call, TRBD1, goes unchecked for lack of DNA. The CDR3 has 14 residues. In germline, CDR1 is MGHDK, CDR2 SYGVNS. The CDR3 protein is CASSAATGGYEQYF.

J is TRBJ1-3 and V is TRBV20-1. The germline CDR1 and CDR2 sequences are DFQATT and SNEGSKA (reference sequence). The CDR3 sequence is 14 residues long. CDR3 amino acids: CSARDEGPGNTIYF.

The chain uses TRBV20-1 and TRBJ2-6. Germline-derived CDR1 and CDR2 are DFQATT and SNEGSKA (reference sequence). The CDR3 spans 16 residues. CDR3 protein: CSAKSGMMTGANVLTF.

The rearrangement links TRBV6-1 to TRBJ1-5; TCRdb designates TRBD1, a call that cannot be tested without DNA. The CDR3 covers 14 residues. The germline V gene encodes CDR1 MNHNS and CDR2 SASEGT. The CDR3 here is CASKETGNNQPQHF.